This TCR beta chain comes out of a study of T-cell reconstitution after alpha-beta-depleted transplantation in children. This CDR3 is 14 amino acids long. Germline lookup yields CDR1 LNHDA and CDR2 SQIVND (reference sequence). Trimming removed 7 bases from V and 8 bases from J; junction bases left unmatched: 8. This sample's TCRbeta library carried unique molecular identifier barcodes. MiXCR was run by TCRdb on the PCR reads, yielding one entry per CDR3 protein. This repertoire shows over 200,000 distinct CDR3 sequences, about a tenth found once; its top ten account for 28%. In this sample, this clonotype turned up many times.

The receptor comes from a child younger than two with acute myeloid leukemia, due to receive a stem cell transplant. The sequenced sample was PBMCs, obtained before TCRalphabeta/CD19-depleted stem cell transplant. The chain couples TRBV19 to TRBJ2-1, with 10 nucleotides matching TRBD1. CDR3 in amino acids: CASTKTGGWDEQFF. As DNA, the CDR3 is TGTGCCAGTACCAAGACAGGGGGCTGGGATGAGCAGTTCTTC.